Sequencing of this TCR beta chain was carried out in a study of CD8 T cells in Susac syndrome. The CDR3 runs 13 residues. The ends were cut back, 10 bases at V and 0 bases at J, with 12 bases in the middle. The germline gives CDR1 SGHTA, CDR2 FQGNSA. CD8+ and CD4+ T cells taken from blood had their TCR beta sequenced. The controls, all healthy donors, were matched for age and sex. The TEMRA cells underwent FACS enrichment, while the CD8+ and CD4+ T cells underwent negative isolation. cDNA came from approximately 0.5 to 1 ug RNA primed by random hexamers. TCRdb fed the immunoSEQ multiplex PCR reads into MiXCR, producing one record per CDR3 protein. This sample has approximately 170,000 distinct CDR3 sequences, with roughly nine tenths found just once.

The chain employs TRBV7-2 and TRBJ1-1, with D uncertain. This receptor was identified in a human donor in good health. The sample taken for sequencing was CD4+ T cells from PBMCs. The CDR3 loop is CATRPSMNTEAFF. CDR3 DNA: TGTGCCACGCGACCGTCCATGAACACTGAAGCTTTCTTT.